This TCR beta chain was captured by sequencing in a study of shared clonotypes between healthy human individuals. Only Caucasian adults living in Nashville, Tennessee served as donors. The data were produced by immunoSEQ multiplex PCR, yet TCRdb's version contains in-frame clones alone and is incomplete. The table includes over 950,000 clones, around three quarters detected once. V shed 8 bases and J 5 bases; nucleotides not matched to a gene: 19. This CDR3 is 18 amino acids long. CDR1 and CDR2 from the germline V gene are SGHVS and FQNEAQ. The chain uses TRBV7-8 and TRBJ2-5, with 11 bases fitting TRBD1. The sequencing input was memory CD4+ T cells from PBMCs. The subset denotes: CD45RA-negative fraction. The TCR was taken from a young man in good health. Some clones in this sample may be carry-over from other donors' samples. The CDR3 nucleotides read TGTGCCAGCCGAATGAGGGTCCGGACAGGGGGCGAGAGGGAGACCCAGTACTTC. Protein product: CASRMRVRTGGERETQYF.